This TCR beta chain was sequenced in a study of identical twins. Unique molecular identifiers were in the cDNA, with template-switch universal primer binding. TCRdb analysed the 5' RACE reads with MiXCR anew, one entry per CDR3 protein. The top ten hold less than 0.35% of the sample, which has more than 1.5 million distinct CDR3 sequences, roughly 35% seen once. This clonotype came up a few times. The target antigen is unknown. In germline, CDR1 is DFQATT, CDR2 SNEGSKA (reference sequence). The CDR3 has 15 residues. V shed 5 bases, J shed 7 bases, and the junction held 9 bases outside the gene matches. Study-wide findings and caveats: Models predicted less out-of-frame TCR alpha sharing in monozygotic twins than was found. Out-of-frame alpha sequences common to twins exhibited a surplus of low generation probability. A lower insertion count was a feature of abundant cord blood beta clonotypes, with no such feature in memory repertoires.

Specimen: cord blood. The source of this sequence is a newborn girl in good health. This chain joins TRBV20-1 and TRBJ2-1; 12 positions agree with TRBD2. The CDR3 is CSAGTTSGGRNEQFF. CDR3 DNA: TGCAGTGCTGGGACCACTAGCGGGGGGAGGAATGAGCAGTTCTTC.